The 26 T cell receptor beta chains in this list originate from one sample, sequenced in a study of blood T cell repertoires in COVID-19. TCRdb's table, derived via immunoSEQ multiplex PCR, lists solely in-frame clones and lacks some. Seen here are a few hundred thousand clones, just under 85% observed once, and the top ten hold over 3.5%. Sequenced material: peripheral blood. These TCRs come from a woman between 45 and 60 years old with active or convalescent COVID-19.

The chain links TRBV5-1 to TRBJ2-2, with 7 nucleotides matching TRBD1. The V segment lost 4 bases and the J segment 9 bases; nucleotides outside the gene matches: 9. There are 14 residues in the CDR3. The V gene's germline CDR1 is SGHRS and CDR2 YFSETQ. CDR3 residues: CASSVEQGSRELFF. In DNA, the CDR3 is TGCGCCAGCAGCGTTGAACAGGGGTCGCGGGAGCTGTTTTTT.

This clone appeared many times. CDR3 nucleotide sequence: TGTGCCACCAGTGGGCAATCCTTTATTGCCGGGGAGCTGTTTTTT. Translating it yields CATSGQSFIAGELFF. The rearrangement uses TRBV24-1 and TRBJ2-2; D gene unclear. Between the trimmed V and J ends, which lost 5 bases and 6 bases, there was a span of 15 bases. The V gene's germline CDR1 is KGHDR and CDR2 SFDVKD. The CDR3 contains 15 residues.

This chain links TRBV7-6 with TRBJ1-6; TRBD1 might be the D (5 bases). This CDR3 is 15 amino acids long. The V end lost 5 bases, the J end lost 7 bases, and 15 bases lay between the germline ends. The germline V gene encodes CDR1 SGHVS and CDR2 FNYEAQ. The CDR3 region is CASSPIQGSNSPLHF. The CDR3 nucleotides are TGTGCCAGCAGCCCGATTCAGGGATCCAATTCACCCCTCCACTTT.

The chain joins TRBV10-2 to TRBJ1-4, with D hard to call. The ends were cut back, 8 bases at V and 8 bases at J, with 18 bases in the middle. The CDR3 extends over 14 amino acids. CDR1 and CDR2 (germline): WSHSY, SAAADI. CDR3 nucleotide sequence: TGCGCCAGCGCCGAGGGCCCGGTCCGGGAAAAACTGTTTTTT. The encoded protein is CASAEGPVREKLFF.

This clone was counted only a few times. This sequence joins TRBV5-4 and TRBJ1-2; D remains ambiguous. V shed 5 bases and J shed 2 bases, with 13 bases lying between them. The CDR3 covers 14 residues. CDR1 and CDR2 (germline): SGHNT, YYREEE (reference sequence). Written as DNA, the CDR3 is TGTGCCAGCAGTTCTCCTACTGTGAACTATGGCTACACCTTC. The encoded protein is CASSSPTVNYGYTF.

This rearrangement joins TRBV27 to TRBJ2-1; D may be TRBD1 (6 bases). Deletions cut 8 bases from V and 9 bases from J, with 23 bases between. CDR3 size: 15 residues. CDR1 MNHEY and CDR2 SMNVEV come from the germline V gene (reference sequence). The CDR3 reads CASRTLLSGDLEQFF. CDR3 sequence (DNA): TGTGCCAGCCGTACTTTACTTTCAGGGGATCTTGAGCAGTTCTTC.

CDR3 coding DNA: TGTGCCAGCAGCTTACATGGGTTGTCGGGAAAAGCTTTCTTT. It yields the protein CASSLHGLSGKAFF. The chain couples TRBV7-9 to TRBJ1-1; D gene ambiguous. Trimming took off 2 bases at V and 9 bases at J, with 16 bases between the two ends. Germline CDR1 reads SEHNR; CDR2 reads FQNEAQ (reference sequence). The CDR3 extends over 14 amino acids. The whole variable domain, filled in from reference TRBV7-9 and TRBJ1-1, reads DTGVSQNPRHKITKRGQNVTFRCDPISEHNRLYWYRQTLGQGPEFLTYFQNEAQLEKSRLLSDRFSAERPKGSFSTLEIQRTEQGDSAMYLCASSLHGLSGKAFFGQGTRLTVV.

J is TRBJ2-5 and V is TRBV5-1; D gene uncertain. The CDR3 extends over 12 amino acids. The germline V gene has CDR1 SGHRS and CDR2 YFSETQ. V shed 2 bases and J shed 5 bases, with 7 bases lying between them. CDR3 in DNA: TGCGCCAGCAGCTTCCCGTCTGAGACCCAGTACTTC. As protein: CASSFPSETQYF. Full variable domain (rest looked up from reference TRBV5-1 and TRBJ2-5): KAGVTQTPRYLIKTRGQQVTLSCSPISGHRSVSWYQQTPGQGLQFLFEYFSETQRNKGNFPGRFSGRQFSNSRSEMNVSTLELGDSALYLCASSFPSETQYFGPGTRLLVL.

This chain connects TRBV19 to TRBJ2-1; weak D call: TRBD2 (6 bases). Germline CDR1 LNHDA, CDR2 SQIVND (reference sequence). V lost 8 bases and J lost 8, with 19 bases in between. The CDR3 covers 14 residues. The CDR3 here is CASSPQRASDEQFF. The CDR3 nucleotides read TGTGCCAGTTCCCCCCAGCGGGCTAGCGATGAGCAGTTCTTC.

The CDR3 reads CASSKAIESGRSTDTQYF. The CDR3 DNA reads TGTGCCAGCAGCAAAGCTATAGAAAGCGGGAGATCCACAGATACGCAGTATTTT. This chain joins TRBV21-1 and TRBJ2-3; the D segment call TRBD2 is taken from the table without a DNA check. TRBV21-1 represents a pseudogene. This CDR3 is built from 18 residues.

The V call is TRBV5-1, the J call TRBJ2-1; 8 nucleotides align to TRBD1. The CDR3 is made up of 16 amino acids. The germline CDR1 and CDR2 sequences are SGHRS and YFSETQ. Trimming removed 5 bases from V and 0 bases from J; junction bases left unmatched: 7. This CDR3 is CASSLQGGSSYNEQFF. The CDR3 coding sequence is TGCGCCAGCAGTCTACAGGGGGGAAGCTCCTACAATGAGCAGTTCTTC. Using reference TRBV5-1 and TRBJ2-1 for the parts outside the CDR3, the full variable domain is KAGVTQTPRYLIKTRGQQVTLSCSPISGHRSVSWYQQTPGQGLQFLFEYFSETQRNKGNFPGRFSGRQFSNSRSEMNVSTLELGDSALYLCASSLQGGSSYNEQFFGPGTRLTVL.

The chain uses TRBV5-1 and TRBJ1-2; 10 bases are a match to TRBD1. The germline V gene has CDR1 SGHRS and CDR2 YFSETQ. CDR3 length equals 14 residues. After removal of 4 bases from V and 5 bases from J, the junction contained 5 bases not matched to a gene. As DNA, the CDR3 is TGCGCCAGCAGCGCGGCGGACAGGGGGTATGGCTACACCTTC. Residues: CASSAADRGYGYTF.

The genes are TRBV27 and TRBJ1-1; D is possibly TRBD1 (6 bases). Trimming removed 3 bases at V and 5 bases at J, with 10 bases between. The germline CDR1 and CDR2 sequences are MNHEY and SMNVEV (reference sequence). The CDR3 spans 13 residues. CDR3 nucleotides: TGTGCCAGCAGTTTTAAGGGGGGGACTGAAGCTTTCTTT. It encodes CASSFKGGTEAFF.

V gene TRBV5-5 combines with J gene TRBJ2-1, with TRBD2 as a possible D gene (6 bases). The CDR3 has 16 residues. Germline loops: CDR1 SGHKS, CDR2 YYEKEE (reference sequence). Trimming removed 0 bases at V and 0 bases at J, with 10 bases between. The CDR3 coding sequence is TGTGCCAGCAGCTTGGGGGGACTCAGCTCCTACAATGAGCAGTTCTTC. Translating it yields CASSLGGLSSYNEQFF.

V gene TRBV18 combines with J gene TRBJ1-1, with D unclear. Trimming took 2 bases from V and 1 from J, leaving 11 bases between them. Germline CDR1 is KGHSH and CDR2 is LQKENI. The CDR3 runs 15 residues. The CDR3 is CASSPTRAANTEAFF. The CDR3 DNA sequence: TGTGCCAGCTCACCAACCCGAGCTGCGAACACTGAAGCTTTCTTT.

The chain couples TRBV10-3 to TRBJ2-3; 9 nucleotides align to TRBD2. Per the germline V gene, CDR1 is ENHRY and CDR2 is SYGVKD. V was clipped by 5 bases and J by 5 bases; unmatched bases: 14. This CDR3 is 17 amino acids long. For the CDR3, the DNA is TGTGCCATCAGTCTGACTAGCGGCCAAACCAACGGAGATACGCAGTATTTT. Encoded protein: CAISLTSGQTNGDTQYF.

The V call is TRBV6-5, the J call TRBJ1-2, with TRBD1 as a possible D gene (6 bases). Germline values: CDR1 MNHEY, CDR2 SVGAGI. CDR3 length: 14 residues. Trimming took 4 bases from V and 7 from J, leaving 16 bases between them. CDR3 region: CASSSPKTGGGYTF. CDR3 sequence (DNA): TGTGCCAGCAGTTCACCGAAGACAGGCGGTGGCTACACCTTC.

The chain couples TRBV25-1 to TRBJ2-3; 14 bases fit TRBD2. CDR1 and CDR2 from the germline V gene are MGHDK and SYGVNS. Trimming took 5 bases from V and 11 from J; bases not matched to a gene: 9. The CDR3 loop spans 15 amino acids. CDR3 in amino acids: CASSKGLAGGLGQYF. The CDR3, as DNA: TGTGCCAGCAGTAAAGGACTAGCGGGAGGTCTAGGGCAGTATTTT.

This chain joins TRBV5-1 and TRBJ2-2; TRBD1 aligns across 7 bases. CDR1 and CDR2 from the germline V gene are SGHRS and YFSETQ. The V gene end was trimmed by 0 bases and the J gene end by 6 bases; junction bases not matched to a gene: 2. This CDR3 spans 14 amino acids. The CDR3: CASSLDRGPGELFF. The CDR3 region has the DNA TGCGCCAGCAGCTTGGACAGGGGCCCCGGGGAGCTGTTTTTT.

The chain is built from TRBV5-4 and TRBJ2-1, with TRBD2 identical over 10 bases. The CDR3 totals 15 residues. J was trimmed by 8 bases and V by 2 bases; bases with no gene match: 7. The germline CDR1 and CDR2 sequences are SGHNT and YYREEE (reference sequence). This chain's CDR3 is CASSLRLAGVHEQFF. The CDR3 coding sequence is TGTGCCAGCAGCTTACGTCTAGCGGGAGTACATGAGCAGTTCTTC.

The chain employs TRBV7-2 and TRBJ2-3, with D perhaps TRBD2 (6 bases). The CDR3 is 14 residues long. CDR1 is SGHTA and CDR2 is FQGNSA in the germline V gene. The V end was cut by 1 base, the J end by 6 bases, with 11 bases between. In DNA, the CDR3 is TGTGCCAGCAGCTTAGGCGGGATTGGCGATACGCAGTATTTT. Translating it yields CASSLGGIGDTQYF.

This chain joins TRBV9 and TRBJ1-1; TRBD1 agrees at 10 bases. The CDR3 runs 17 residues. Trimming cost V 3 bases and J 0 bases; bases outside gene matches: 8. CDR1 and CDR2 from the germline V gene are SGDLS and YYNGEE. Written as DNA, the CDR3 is TGTGCCAGCAGCGGAAGACAGGGGGCCGGGGTGAACACTGAAGCTTTCTTT. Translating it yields CASSGRQGAGVNTEAFF.

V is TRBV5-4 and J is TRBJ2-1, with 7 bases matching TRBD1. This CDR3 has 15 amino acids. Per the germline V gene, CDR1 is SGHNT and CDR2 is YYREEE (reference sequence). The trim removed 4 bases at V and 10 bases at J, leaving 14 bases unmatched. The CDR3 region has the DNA TGTGCCAGCAGCCAAAGACAGGGACAGTTCTGGGAGCAGTTCTTC. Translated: CASSQRQGQFWEQFF.

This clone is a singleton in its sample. The DNA for the CDR3 is TGCGCCAGCAGCCGGATGGACAGGGCCCGTAACTATGGCTACACCTTC. Amino acids: CASSRMDRARNYGYTF. The gene calls are TRBV5-1 and TRBJ1-2, with 8 positions matching TRBD1. The CDR3 spans 16 residues. The germline CDR1 and CDR2 sequences are SGHRS and YFSETQ. Trimming cost V 4 bases and J 1 base; bases outside gene matches: 9.

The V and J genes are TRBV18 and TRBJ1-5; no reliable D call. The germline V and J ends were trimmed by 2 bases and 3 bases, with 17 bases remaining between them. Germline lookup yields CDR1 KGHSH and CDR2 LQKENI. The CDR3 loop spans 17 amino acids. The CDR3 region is CASSPSSPLALNQPQHF. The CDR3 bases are TGTGCCAGCTCACCAAGCTCACCGCTTGCCCTCAATCAGCCCCAGCATTTT.

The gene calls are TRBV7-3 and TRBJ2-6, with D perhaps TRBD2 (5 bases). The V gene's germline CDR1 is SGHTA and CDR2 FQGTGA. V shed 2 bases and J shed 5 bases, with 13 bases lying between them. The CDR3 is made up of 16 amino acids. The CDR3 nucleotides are TGTGCCAGCAGCTTATTCGGGGAACGGAGGGCCAACGTCCTGACTTTC. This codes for CASSLFGERRANVLTF.